This T cell receptor (beta chain) was captured by sequencing in a study of OX40 agonist ivuxolimab in advanced cancers. Study-level information: Ivuxolimab, an antibody acting as an agonist of OX40 (CD134), was used to treat patients. Those treated in dose escalation had hepatocellular carcinoma, melanoma, renal cell cancer or head and neck cancer.

Repertoires were generated with immunoSEQ multiplex PCR, while TCRdb's copy carries only in-frame clones and drops some. The sample consists of over 65,000 clones, 92% of them appearing once. CDR1 MDHEN and CDR2 SYDVKM come from the germline V gene. The CDR3 is made up of 13 amino acids. V was pared by 8 bases and J by 4 bases, with 12 bases between. The receptor was derived from an adult with an advanced solid tumor such as melanoma, head and neck, liver or kidney cancer. The sample was CD4+ or CD8+ T cells sorted from blood, taken in a trial of the OX40 agonist ivuxolimab. The rearrangement uses TRBV28 and TRBJ2-1; no definite D call. For the CDR3, the DNA is TGTGCCAGCGAAACCCGGGCATACAATGAGCAGTTCTTC. Amino acid sequence: CASETRAYNEQFF.